This T cell receptor (beta chain) was captured by sequencing in a study of technical replicates of blood from a handful of donors. This clone was seen more than once but under ten times. Looked up from germline, CDR1 is MRHNA and CDR2 is SNTAGT. CDR3 length equals 18 residues. With V trimmed by 11 bases and J by 6 bases, 24 bases remained unmatched. Produced via immunoSEQ multiplex PCR; TCRdb's table is partial and in-frame only. The sample records tens of thousands of clones, nearly 97% being singletons. The receptor was derived from a human donor in good health. V and J are TRBV6-4 and TRBJ1-5; 8 bases line up with TRBD1. The sample taken for sequencing was T cells isolated from PBMCs. The CDR3 nucleotides are TGTGCCTGGCAGGGGGCGGTCGGCCTAATCGGTGACGTTCAGCCCCAGCATTTT. Encoded protein: CAWQGAVGLIGDVQPQHF.